The 18 T cell receptor beta chains presented below share a single source sample, sequenced in a study of blood T cell repertoires in COVID-19. Clones were read by immunoSEQ multiplex PCR, and TCRdb kept only the in-frame ones, dropping some. Of approximately 210,000 clones listed, roughly 94% are singletons. The material sequenced was peripheral blood. These receptors were taken from a man aged 30 to 45 with acute or convalescent COVID-19.

The chain uses TRBV7-2 and TRBJ2-7; TRBD2 agrees at 10 bases. The CDR3 is 16 amino acids. The V gene's germline CDR1 is SGHTA and CDR2 FQGNSA. V shed 1 base and J 5 bases; nucleotides not matched to a gene: 8. The CDR3 reads CASSLVGSGGFDEQYF. The CDR3 nucleotides are TGTGCCAGCAGCTTAGTTGGTAGCGGGGGGTTCGACGAGCAGTACTTC.

The chain uses TRBV6-1 and TRBJ1-2; no clear D gene. V was trimmed by 3 bases and J by 4 bases, leaving 6 bases between them. This CDR3 has 12 amino acids. The germline V gene has CDR1 MNHNS and CDR2 SASEGT. The CDR3 is CASSDSAYGYTF. DNA of the CDR3: TGTGCCAGCAGTGACAGCGCCTATGGCTACACCTTC.

The CDR3 DNA sequence: TGTGCCAGCAGCCAAGAGGTAGGGGGGGGTTTGAACACTGAAGCTTTCTTT. It translates to CASSQEVGGGLNTEAFF. The chain recombines TRBV3-1 (or the pseudogene TRBV3-2) with TRBJ1-1, with D tentatively TRBD1 (6 bases). Trimming stripped 0 bases from V and 0 bases from J, with 14 bases between. Germline V gives CDR1 LGHDT, CDR2 YNNKEL (reference sequence). CDR3 length: 17 residues.

The gene calls are TRBV5-8 and TRBJ2-7; 7 bases are a match to TRBD1. Germline V gene sequence: CDR1 SGHTS, CDR2 YDEGEE. This CDR3 has 13 amino acids. J gave up 7 bases and V 1 base, and 5 bases lay outside the gene matches. DNA for the CDR3: TGTGCCAGCAGCTTGAAGGGGGCGAGGGAGCAGTACTTC. Translation gives CASSLKGAREQYF.

The chain links TRBV4-1 to TRBJ1-5; weak D call: TRBD1 (5 bases). CDR1 MGHRA and CDR2 YSYEKL come from the germline V gene. Deletions cut 0 bases from V and 4 bases from J, with 10 bases between. CDR3 length: 15 amino acids. CDR3 nucleotides: TGCGCCAGCAGCCAAGATAGGCCAGGGAATCAGCCCCAGCATTTT. Amino acid sequence: CASSQDRPGNQPQHF.

V usage is TRBV11-2 and J usage is TRBJ2-5; 9 bases fit TRBD2. The CDR3 is 14 residues long. Looked up from germline, CDR1 is SGHAT and CDR2 is FQNNGV. Trimming took 3 bases from V and 3 from J; bases not matched to a gene: 2. The CDR3 spells CASSFSGGKETQYF. The CDR3 DNA reads as TGTGCCAGCAGCTTTAGCGGGGGAAAAGAGACCCAGTACTTC.

The chain combines TRBV7-6 with TRBJ2-5; maybe TRBD2 (7 bases). The germline V and J ends were trimmed by 2 bases and 5 bases, with 18 bases remaining between them. Germline values: CDR1 SGHVS, CDR2 FNYEAQ. The CDR3 runs to 16 residues. Here the CDR3 reads CASSLMGGQVRETQYF. For the CDR3, the DNA is TGTGCCAGCAGCTTAATGGGGGGGCAGGTTAGGGAGACCCAGTACTTC.

V and J are TRBV10-3 and TRBJ1-2; the match to TRBD1 covers 9 bases. Trimming at V came to 9 bases and at J to 4 bases, leaving 6 bases not matched to a gene. This CDR3 region has 13 residues. The germline CDR1 and CDR2 sequences are ENHRY and SYGVKD. The CDR3, as DNA: TGTGCCATAAGGGACAGGGAGGGCTATGGCTACACCTTC. As protein: CAIRDREGYGYTF.

This clone has just one count. V and J are TRBV5-8 and TRBJ2-3; perhaps TRBD2 as D (6 bases). The CDR3 runs 14 residues. Germline V gene sequence: CDR1 SGHTS, CDR2 YDEGEE. V was shortened by 0 bases and J by 11 bases, with 16 bases between the two germline ends. The CDR3 coding sequence is TGTGCCAGCAGCTTGGGCGGGACTGGGATGATGCAGTATTTT. It translates to CASSLGGTGMMQYF.

V and J are TRBV5-5 and TRBJ1-2, with D possibly matching TRBD1 (5 bases). V gave up 4 bases and J gave up 1 base, with 14 bases separating them. The CDR3 covers 15 residues. Germline V gives CDR1 SGHKS, CDR2 YYEKEE (reference sequence). Here the CDR3 DNA reads TGTGCCAGCAGCCCCGGGGGGACGGGTAACTATGGCTACACCTTC. This codes for CASSPGGTGNYGYTF.

The rearrangement uses TRBV7-9 and TRBJ1-4; TRBD1 aligns across 8 bases. The trim removed 1 base at V and 5 bases at J, leaving 12 bases unmatched. Germline loops: CDR1 SEHNR, CDR2 FQNEAQ (reference sequence). The CDR3 length is 18 residues. The CDR3 spells CASSLVSRGLLRNEKLFF. The CDR3 DNA sequence: TGTGCCAGCAGCTTAGTATCCAGGGGGCTCCTTAGGAATGAAAAACTGTTTTTT. The complete variable domain, with remaining parts taken from reference TRBV7-9 and TRBJ1-4, reads DTGVSQNPRHKITKRGQNVTFRCDPISEHNRLYWYRQTLGQGPEFLTYFQNEAQLEKSRLLSDRFSAERPKGSFSTLEIQRTEQGDSAMYLCASSLVSRGLLRNEKLFFGSGTQLSVL.

The V and J genes are TRBV7-2 and TRBJ2-7; perhaps TRBD1 as D (5 bases). The CDR3 contains 14 residues. Trimming stripped 5 bases from V and 2 bases from J, with 13 bases between. CDR1 and CDR2 (germline): SGHTA, FQGNSA. CDR3 sequence: CASSQQTATYEQYF. In DNA, the CDR3 is TGTGCCAGCAGCCAACAGACAGCTACCTACGAGCAGTACTTC.

This chain links TRBV28 with TRBJ1-6; D unclear. The CDR3 is made up of 12 amino acids. Germline lookup yields CDR1 MDHEN and CDR2 SYDVKM. V gave up 7 bases and J gave up 5 bases, with 6 bases separating them. The CDR3, as DNA: TGTGCCAGCACCGGGAATAATTCACCCCTCCACTTT. Translating gives CASTGNNSPLHF.

The rearrangement uses TRBV5-1 and TRBJ2-7; 10 bases agree with TRBD2. This CDR3 contains 16 residues. Trimming at V came to 0 bases and at J to 3 bases, leaving 6 bases not matched to a gene. Germline V lookup: CDR1 SGHRS, CDR2 YFSETQ. The DNA of the CDR3 is TGCGCCAGCAGCTTGGGTCCCCTAGCGGGAGTCTACGAGCAGTACTTC. Protein product: CASSLGPLAGVYEQYF.

The chain has TRBV12-3 or TRBV12-4 and TRBJ1-2; maybe TRBD1 (6 bases). The CDR3 totals 13 residues. Trimming cost V 6 bases and J 7 bases, with 15 bases left between them. The CDR3 DNA reads as TGTGCCAGCAGCCGCCTCGCAGGGGCTGGCTACACCTTC. Its translation is CASSRLAGAGYTF.

The chain joins TRBV24-1 to TRBJ1-2; TRBD1 agrees at 8 bases. Germline assignment: CDR1 KGHDR and CDR2 SFDVKD. The CDR3 is 15 amino acids. The ends lost 2 bases at V and 7 bases at J; junction bases unmatched: 8. The CDR3 coding sequence is TGTGCCACCAGTGATTCAGGGGGCGCGGGTTCTGGCTACACCTTC. Its translation is CATSDSGGAGSGYTF.

This chain links TRBV25-1 with TRBJ1-5; D is unresolved. V lost 2 bases to trimming and J lost 7 bases, with 9 bases between them. Germline V gene data show CDR1 as MGHDK and CDR2 as SYGVNS. The CDR3 runs to 13 residues. CDR3 residues: CASSEGSGQPQHF. The DNA of the CDR3 is TGTGCCAGCAGTGAAGGGAGTGGGCAGCCCCAGCATTTT.

This clone was recorded once. V is TRBV28 and J is TRBJ1-2, with D tentatively TRBD1 (5 bases). V was trimmed by 8 bases and J by 8 bases, leaving 18 bases between them. Germline V CDR1 and CDR2: MDHEN, SYDVKM. The CDR3 has 13 residues. DNA for the CDR3: TGTGCCAGCCGACAGAGTCAGGGAGGAGGCTACACCTTC. Protein: CASRQSQGGGYTF.